This entry describes one TCR beta chain. This sample is part of a study of blood T cell repertoires in COVID-19. At the level of the study: Collection of acute and convalescent COVID-19 samples took place in the United States, Italy and Spain. In each case, the material was cDNA or gDNA derived from T cells, B-cell-depleted T cells, or PBMCs.

As handled by the study authors: Using reference gene primer amplification, nucleated cell counts were estimated. Profiling relied on immunoSEQ multiplex PCR, and the TCRdb table lists in-frame clones only, not all of them. D and trimming were read from the DNA, whereas the V and J calls and clone size are those reported in that table. In the table there are 65,000 or so clones, around 87% of which are singletons. Germline-derived CDR1 and CDR2 are MNHEY and SMNVEV (reference sequence). The germline V and J ends were trimmed by 6 bases and 1 base, with 14 bases remaining between them. The CDR3 extends over 15 amino acids.

This sequence originates from a human donor with acute or convalescent COVID-19. The donor label of this sample is uncertain. Sequenced sample: peripheral blood. The V and J genes are TRBV27 and TRBJ2-3; a possible D gene is TRBD1 (5 bases). The CDR3 DNA reads as TGTGCCAGCAGAGGCATCGGACAACGCACAGATACGCAGTATTTT. This translates into CASRGIGQRTDTQYF.